These 27 T cell receptor beta chains were all obtained from the same sample, sequenced in a study of CD8 T cells in Susac syndrome. Random-hexamer reverse transcription was applied to roughly 0.5 to 1 ug RNA. TCRdb analysed the immunoSEQ multiplex PCR reads with MiXCR anew, one entry per CDR3 protein. The sample shows roughly 100,000 distinct CDR3 sequences, 94% of them seen only once. Sequenced input: CD8+ T cells from PBMCs. These receptors all stem from a human donor with Susac syndrome.

This chain links TRBV7-9 with TRBJ2-4, with TRBD1 as a possible D gene (6 bases). Germline loops: CDR1 SEHNR, CDR2 FQNEAQ (reference sequence). This CDR3 is 11 amino acids long. V lost 11 bases and J 3 bases, leaving 8 bases between the germline ends. The CDR3 sequence is CALDSKNIQYF. The CDR3 DNA reads as TGTGCCCTGGACAGCAAAAACATTCAGTACTTC.

The chain has TRBV2 and TRBJ2-1; D may be TRBD1 or TRBD2 (5 bases each). The V and J ends lost 6 bases and 7 bases respectively, with 10 bases between them. Germline CDR1 and CDR2: SNHLY and FYNNEI. The CDR3 runs to 12 residues. The CDR3 bases are TGTGCCAGCAGCCGGGGCCCGAATGAGCAGTTCTTC. Translation: CASSRGPNEQFF.

The chain recombines TRBV20-1 with TRBJ2-2; D is perhaps TRBD1 or TRBD2 (5 bases each). Per germline, CDR1 DFQATT and CDR2 SNEGSKA (reference sequence). V gave up 3 bases and J gave up 7 bases, with 12 bases separating them. This CDR3 has 13 amino acids. CDR3 in amino acids: CSASEGPGGELFF. CDR3 DNA sequence: TGCAGTGCTAGTGAGGGGCCTGGCGGGGAGCTGTTTTTT.

The chain joins TRBV13 to TRBJ1-2, with D unclear. V lost 6 bases and J 10 bases, leaving 15 bases between the germline ends. Germline CDR1 reads PRHDT; CDR2 reads FYEKMQ (reference sequence). This CDR3 is 12 amino acids long. CDR3 residues: CASSGRVPSYTF. CDR3 nucleotide sequence: TGTGCCAGCAGTGGAAGGGTCCCCTCCTACACCTTC.

V is TRBV4-2 and J is TRBJ2-7; no reliable D call. Deletions cut 0 bases from V and 5 bases from J, with 8 bases between. CDR1 and CDR2 (germline): LGHNA, YNFKEQ. The CDR3 has 13 amino acids. The CDR3 sequence is CASSQETRHEQYF. CDR3 in DNA: TGTGCCAGCAGCCAAGAGACCCGTCACGAGCAGTACTTC.

This clonotype appeared a few times. The rearrangement uses TRBV27 and TRBJ2-1; 9 nucleotides line up with TRBD1. The germline CDR1 and CDR2 sequences are MNHEY and SMNVEV (reference sequence). Trimming at V came to 4 bases and at J to 9 bases, leaving 1 base not matched to a gene. The CDR3 covers 12 residues. The CDR3 nucleotides read TGTGCCAGCAGTTGGACAGGGGCTGAGCAGTTCTTC. Translation: CASSWTGAEQFF.

The V call is TRBV12-3 or TRBV12-4, the J call TRBJ1-2; D not certain. The CDR3 loop spans 12 amino acids. V was clipped by 1 base and J by 9 bases, with 9 bases between them. CDR3 sequence (DNA): TGTGCCAGCAGTTTAGGTGGCGAGAGCTACACCTTC. Protein sequence: CASSLGGESYTF.

The chain links TRBV9 to TRBJ1-4; 9 positions agree with TRBD1. J lost 6 bases, V lost 3 bases, and 6 bases had no gene match. Per germline, CDR1 SGDLS and CDR2 YYNGEE. The CDR3 sequence is 15 residues long. DNA of the CDR3: TGTGCCAGCAGCGCCTCCGGGACAGGGCATGAAAAACTGTTTTTT. Residues: CASSASGTGHEKLFF.

The V and J genes are TRBV20-1 and TRBJ2-5; 8 bases match TRBD2. CDR1 and CDR2 from the germline V gene are DFQATT and SNEGSKA (reference sequence). The CDR3 consists of 13 residues. The J segment lost 1 base and the V segment lost 3 bases, leaving 1 base of the junction unmatched. Here the CDR3 reads CSASGGVQETQYF. In DNA, the CDR3 is TGCAGTGCTAGCGGGGGGGTCCAAGAGACCCAGTACTTC.

The J gene is TRBJ2-2, the V gene TRBV4-3; D possibly corresponds to TRBD1 (6 bases). Germline-derived CDR1 and CDR2 are LGHNA and YSLEER. Between the trimmed V and J ends, which lost 6 bases and 5 bases, there was a span of 13 bases. The CDR3 sequence is 14 residues long. The CDR3 coding sequence is TGCGCCAGCAGTCCGCAGGGGAGTACCGGGGAGCTGTTTTTT. It specifies CASSPQGSTGELFF.

The rearrangement links TRBV6-4 to TRBJ2-1, with D perhaps being TRBD1 or TRBD2 (5 bases each). The germline V gene has CDR1 MRHNA and CDR2 SNTAGT. The CDR3 is 12 amino acids. Trimming shortened V by 3 bases and J by 9 bases, and 9 bases separated the two germline ends. CDR3 region: CASSDQGVEQFF. The CDR3 coding sequence is TGTGCCAGCAGTGATCAGGGAGTTGAGCAGTTCTTC.

This rearrangement joins TRBV4-1 to TRBJ2-5, with D perhaps TRBD1 or TRBD2 (6 bases each). Germline CDR1 MGHRA, CDR2 YSYEKL. Trimming took off 2 bases at V and 5 bases at J, with 12 bases between the two ends. CDR3 size: 14 residues. For the CDR3, the DNA is TGCGCCAGCAGCCAATTTCCGGGGGCTGAGACCCAGTACTTC. Translated, it gives CASSQFPGAETQYF.

The count of this clonotype is one. V is TRBV24-1 and J is TRBJ1-5; D is uncertain. Germline V gene lookup returns CDR1 KGHDR and CDR2 SFDVKD. This CDR3 is built from 14 residues. V gave up 3 bases and J gave up 4 bases, with 9 bases separating them. The chain's CDR3 is CATSDRDGNQPQHF. As DNA, the CDR3 is TGTGCCACCAGTGATAGGGATGGAAATCAGCCCCAGCATTTT.

V gene TRBV14 combines with J gene TRBJ2-5; maybe TRBD2 (6 bases). Germline CDR1 is SGHDN and CDR2 is FVKESK. Between the trimmed V and J ends, which lost 3 bases and 5 bases, there was a span of 13 bases. There are 14 residues in the CDR3. CDR3 sequence (DNA): TGTGCCAGCAGCCAGCTGACAAGCGGGGAGACCCAGTACTTC. It yields the protein CASSQLTSGETQYF.

This clonotype was seen a handful of times. The V call is TRBV13, the J call TRBJ2-1; D not resolved. The length of the CDR3 is 13 residues. Deletions cut 1 base from V and 4 bases from J, with 5 bases between. The germline gives CDR1 PRHDT, CDR2 FYEKMQ (reference sequence). This CDR3 is CASSLVGYNEQFF. CDR3 DNA: TGTGCCAGCAGCTTAGTAGGGTACAATGAGCAGTTCTTC.

This chain uses TRBV6-1 with TRBJ1-1; D remains ambiguous. Germline CDR1 is MNHNS and CDR2 is SASEGT. V gave up 6 bases and J gave up 1 base, with 18 bases separating them. The CDR3 is 16 amino acids. CDR3 in DNA: TGTGCCAGCAGCCGAGTCGTCGAGGGAGAGAACACTGAAGCTTTCTTT. It translates to CASSRVVEGENTEAFF.

The chain is built from TRBV3-1 and TRBJ2-3, with D possibly matching TRBD2 (6 bases). Germline V lookup: CDR1 LGHDT, CDR2 YNNKEL (reference sequence). The V and J ends lost 0 bases and 6 bases respectively, with 16 bases between them. The CDR3 loop spans 16 amino acids. The CDR3 DNA reads TGTGCCAGCAGCCAAGATGGGGGACTTTATCTCGATACGCAGTATTTT. It translates to CASSQDGGLYLDTQYF.

CDR3 amino acids: CASGAPKAFF. The CDR3 coding sequence is TGTGCCAGCGGAGCTCCAAAAGCTTTCTTT. The chain uses TRBV9 and TRBJ1-1; no clear D. V lost 7 bases to trimming and J lost 9 bases, with 10 bases between them. Germline V CDR1 and CDR2: SGDLS, YYNGEE. The CDR3 runs to 10 residues.

The V and J genes are TRBV2 and TRBJ2-4; D is undetermined. Germline V gene sequence: CDR1 SNHLY, CDR2 FYNNEI. Trimming shortened V by 8 bases and J by 0 bases, and 11 bases separated the two germline ends. This CDR3 comprises 14 residues. For the CDR3, the DNA is TGTGCCAGCGTCAGGAGCCTAGCCAAAAACATTCAGTACTTC. Protein product: CASVRSLAKNIQYF.

The chain couples TRBV4-3 to TRBJ2-7; D is uncertain. Trimming removed 0 bases at V and 5 bases at J, with 14 bases between. The CDR3 is made up of 15 amino acids. CDR1 and CDR2 (germline): LGHNA, YSLEER. In DNA, the CDR3 is TGCGCCAGCAGCCAAGATGAAGGGTCTCGCGACGAGCAGTACTTC. This sequence encodes CASSQDEGSRDEQYF.

V gene TRBV7-7 combines with J gene TRBJ2-7; 8 bases are shared with TRBD2. Per germline, CDR1 SSHAT and CDR2 FNYEAQ (reference sequence). V gave up 4 bases and J gave up 2 bases; unmatched junction bases: 7. The CDR3 spans 15 residues. CDR3 residues: CASSSERGPTYEQYF. CDR3 nucleotides: TGTGCCAGCAGCTCCGAGCGGGGGCCCACCTACGAGCAGTACTTC.

The rearrangement links TRBV12-3 or TRBV12-4 to TRBJ2-7; D call uncertain. Trimming removed 4 bases from V and 1 base from J, with 5 bases in between. CDR3 size: 12 residues. The CDR3 loop reads CASSSASYEQYF. CDR3 coding DNA: TGTGCCAGCAGTTCCGCATCCTACGAGCAGTACTTC.

The gene calls are TRBV25-1 and TRBJ1-4; D not certain. V was shortened by 2 bases and J by 5 bases, with 12 bases between the two germline ends. The CDR3 loop spans 15 amino acids. Germline CDR1 is MGHDK and CDR2 is SYGVNS. CDR3 bases: TGTGCCAGCAGTGAAACCGCCAGGCTCAATGAAAAACTGTTTTTT. Its protein product is CASSETARLNEKLFF.

The chain joins TRBV9 to TRBJ1-3; 8 bases are a match to TRBD1. From germline, CDR1 is SGDLS and CDR2 YYNGEE. Trimming took 0 bases from V and 2 from J; bases not matched to a gene: 4. The CDR3 runs 16 residues. The CDR3 reads CASSVAEDRAGNTIYF. CDR3 coding DNA: TGTGCCAGCAGCGTAGCAGAGGACAGGGCTGGAAACACCATATATTTT.

The rearrangement joins TRBV27 to TRBJ2-1, with 7 nucleotides matching TRBD2. The CDR3 covers 15 residues. The germline V gene has CDR1 MNHEY and CDR2 SMNVEV (reference sequence). The junction had 4 bases not matched to a gene; V was cut back by 3 bases and J by 2 bases. The DNA for the CDR3 is TGTGCCAGCAGTTTGGGTAGCGGGCCCTACAATGAGCAGTTCTTC. This sequence encodes CASSLGSGPYNEQFF.

This chain links TRBV20-1 with TRBJ2-1; D perhaps matches TRBD1 (5 bases). The CDR3 consists of 16 residues. Per germline, CDR1 DFQATT and CDR2 SNEGSKA (reference sequence). The V end lost 0 bases, the J end lost 5 bases, and 17 bases lay between the germline ends. CDR3 sequence: CSARDYRAGKHNEQFF. CDR3 bases: TGCAGTGCTAGAGATTATCGGGCAGGGAAGCACAATGAGCAGTTCTTC.

This sequence joins TRBV6-5 and TRBJ2-1; D possibly uses TRBD1 or TRBD2 (5 bases each). Trimming took 6 bases from V and 7 from J, leaving 13 bases between them. This CDR3 is built from 13 residues. Germline V gene data show CDR1 as MNHEY and CDR2 as SVGAGI. CDR3 residues: CASSRAEGNEQFF. Written as DNA, the CDR3 is TGTGCCAGCAGCCGCGCCGAGGGGAATGAGCAGTTCTTC.